Following are 10 T cell receptor beta chains from one sample sequenced in a study of cytomegalovirus exposure and HLA in healthy donors. TCRdb's table, derived via immunoSEQ multiplex PCR, lists solely in-frame clones and lacks some. The table has some 160,000 clones, 70% to 90% seen once. Source material: PBMCs. These receptors were taken from a man younger than 30 in good health and CMV-seronegative.

V and J are TRBV6-1 and TRBJ1-3, with a weak D call TRBD1 (5 bases). Trimming stripped 4 bases from V and 0 bases from J, with 22 bases between. The germline V gene encodes CDR1 MNHNS and CDR2 SASEGT. The CDR3 extends over 19 amino acids. CDR3 sequence (DNA): TGTGCCAGCAGTGGTCTAGGGGCAGGGCGATCGCCCTCTGGAAACACCATATATTTT. Translated: CASSGLGAGRSPSGNTIYF.

This chain connects TRBV7-9 to TRBJ2-7; the D gene is possibly TRBD1 (5 bases). This CDR3 spans 12 amino acids. The germline CDR1 and CDR2 sequences are SEHNR and FQNEAQ (reference sequence). V was trimmed by 3 bases and J by 5 bases, leaving 8 bases between them. The DNA of the CDR3 is TGTGCCAGCAGCTTTGACAGTAACGAGCAGTACGTC. The encoded protein is CASSFDSNEQYV.

This clone was counted only a few times. J is TRBJ2-2 and V is TRBV4-1; no reliable D call. There are 13 residues in the CDR3. The germline gives CDR1 MGHRA, CDR2 YSYEKL. The V end was cut by 4 bases, the J end by 3 bases, with 6 bases between. The CDR3 sequence is CASSPQYTGELFF. In DNA, the CDR3 is TGCGCCAGCAGCCCGCAGTACACCGGGGAGCTGTTTTTT.

DNA of the CDR3: TGTGCCAGCAGTGACTCTCCAGCGCCCACAGATACGCAGTATTTT. Translating it yields CASSDSPAPTDTQYF. This chain joins TRBV6-4 and TRBJ2-3; D unresolved. Between the trimmed V and J ends, which lost 0 bases and 2 bases, there was a span of 9 bases. Germline lookup yields CDR1 MRHNA and CDR2 SNTAGT. The CDR3 is 15 amino acids.

There are a few counts of this clone. The rearrangement links TRBV7-8 to TRBJ2-2; D ambiguous. Germline loops: CDR1 SGHVS, CDR2 FQNEAQ. Trimming pared 5 bases from V and 2 bases from J, leaving 12 bases between. CDR3 length equals 15 residues. Here the CDR3 DNA reads TGTGCCAGCAGCCCATCGCGGATAAACACCGGGGAGCTGTTTTTT. It specifies CASSPSRINTGELFF.

This clone occurred many times. CDR3 coding DNA: TGTGCCAGCAGTTACTTTCGGACACCTAACTATGGCTACACCTTC. This sequence encodes CASSYFRTPNYGYTF. The rearrangement joins TRBV6-5 to TRBJ1-2; TRBD1 is a possible D gene (5 bases). Trimming stripped 1 base from V and 0 bases from J, with 9 bases between. The CDR3 spans 15 residues. Germline lookup yields CDR1 MNHEY and CDR2 SVGAGI.

CDR3 region: CASSLSIRRRGGSGSLEETQYF. The CDR3 nucleotides are TGTGCCAGCAGTTTATCGATAAGGCGTCGTGGGGGTAGCGGGAGTTTAGAAGAGACCCAGTACTTC. This chain connects TRBV27 to TRBJ2-5; 9 bases align to TRBD2. The V gene end was trimmed by 0 bases and the J gene end by 3 bases; junction bases not matched to a gene: 23. Per germline, CDR1 MNHEY and CDR2 SMNVEV (reference sequence). The CDR3 covers 22 residues.

The CDR3, as DNA: TGTGCCAGCAGCTTAGTGTCTAGCGGAAAGGACTATGAGCAGTTCTTC. It translates to CASSLVSSGKDYEQFF. J is TRBJ2-1 and V is TRBV11-2; the match to TRBD2 covers 7 bases. Germline CDR1 SGHAT, CDR2 FQNNGV. J gave up 8 bases and V 1 base, and 11 bases lay outside the gene matches. This CDR3 is built from 16 residues.

The chain combines TRBV13 with TRBJ2-5; 7 bases are a match to TRBD2. The CDR3 loop spans 16 amino acids. Germline CDR1 and CDR2: PRHDT and FYEKMQ (reference sequence). V gave up 5 bases and J gave up 1 base; unmatched junction bases: 10. CDR3 bases: TGTGCCAGCAGCCCGAACCGGGCTAGCGGCCAAGAGACCCAGTACTTC. The encoded protein is CASSPNRASGQETQYF.

This clone was seen more than once but under ten times. The chain uses TRBV2 and TRBJ2-1; 12 nucleotides align to TRBD2. The junction had 7 bases not matched to a gene; V was cut back by 4 bases and J by 9 bases. Germline loops: CDR1 SNHLY, CDR2 FYNNEI. The CDR3 is 15 amino acids. The CDR3 nucleotides are TGTGCCAGCAGTGGTACTAGCGGGAGGAACGTTGAGCAGTTCTTC. Protein: CASSGTSGRNVEQFF.